The 12 T cell receptor beta chains below come from one sample, sequenced in a study of CD8 T cells in ankylosing spondylitis. TCRdb analysed the 5' RACE reads with MiXCR anew, one entry per CDR3 protein. The sample records approximately 220,000 distinct CDR3 sequences, approximately 24% being singletons. Sequencing was carried out using blood, either unsorted or a sorted T cell fraction (not recorded which). These receptors were collected from a male donor with ankylosing spondylitis or in good health (not recorded which).

V gene TRBV20-1 combines with J gene TRBJ2-2, with D perhaps TRBD2 (6 bases). Trimming removed 6 bases at V and 1 base at J, with 9 bases between. Looked up from germline, CDR1 is DFQATT and CDR2 is SNEGSKA (reference sequence). CDR3 size: 13 residues. The CDR3 DNA reads TGCAGTGCCGGGACTTTGAACACCGGGGAGCTGTTTTTT. Translated: CSAGTLNTGELFF.

This chain links TRBV6-1 with TRBJ2-7, with 7 positions matching TRBD1. J was trimmed by 7 bases and V by 3 bases; bases with no gene match: 6. CDR3 length equals 13 residues. Germline assignment: CDR1 MNHNS and CDR2 SASEGT. The CDR3 DNA reads TGTGCCAGCAGTGACCACAGGGGTGGGGAGCAGTACTTC. Protein sequence: CASSDHRGGEQYF.

This clonotype was recorded once. The chain recombines TRBV29-1 with TRBJ2-5, with D possibly being TRBD1 (5 bases). The V end was cut by 2 bases, the J end by 4 bases, with 8 bases between. There are 12 residues in the CDR3. Germline values: CDR1 SQVTM, CDR2 ANQGSEA. The CDR3 region has the DNA TGCAGCGTTGAATCAGGGTCAGAGACCCAGTACTTC. This encodes CSVESGSETQYF.

This clonotype has at least ten counts. The CDR3 region has the DNA TGCGCCAGCAGCCAAGGGGACAGGGGTTCCTACGAGCAGTACTTC. As protein: CASSQGDRGSYEQYF. V is TRBV4-3 and J is TRBJ2-7; 10 bases line up with TRBD1. The CDR3 runs to 15 residues. Germline-derived CDR1 and CDR2 are LGHNA and YSLEER. V lost 1 base and J lost 1; bases outside the gene matches: 1.

This clonotype appeared many times. The chain uses TRBV12-3 or TRBV12-4 and TRBJ2-2, with a weak D call TRBD1 (6 bases). The CDR3 totals 18 residues. V was shortened by 5 bases and J by 9 bases, with 28 bases between the two germline ends. CDR3 coding DNA: TGTGCCAGCAGTCCCCAAGGGGGTTGGGCGACCACCGGTCGGGAGCTGTTTTTT. Translation: CASSPQGGWATTGRELFF.

This rearrangement joins TRBV12-3 or TRBV12-4 to TRBJ2-1; a possible D gene is TRBD1 (6 bases). The CDR3 totals 14 residues. V was shortened by 5 bases and J by 4 bases, with 12 bases between the two germline ends. The CDR3 nucleotides read TGTGCCAGCAGTCCAAATGGACAGTACAATGAGCAGTTCTTC. It encodes CASSPNGQYNEQFF.

This chain uses TRBV25-1 with TRBJ2-6; unclear D gene. CDR1 is MGHDK, CDR2 SYGVNS, per germline. The CDR3 runs to 17 residues. V was shortened by 2 bases and J by 1 base, with 12 bases between the two germline ends. CDR3 DNA sequence: TGTGCCAGCAGTGAAAGGGTCGGGCGATCTGGGGCCAACGTCCTGACTTTC. It is translated as CASSERVGRSGANVLTF. The variable domain in full, completed from reference TRBV25-1 and TRBJ2-6, reads EADIYQTPRYLVIGTGKKITLECSQTMGHDKMYWYQQDPGMELHLIHYSYGVNSTEKGDLSSESTVSRIRTEHFPLTLESARPSHTSQYLCASSERVGRSGANVLTFGAGSRLTVL.

This clonotype is termed medium-sized. The chain couples TRBV7-9 to TRBJ2-1; 10 nucleotides align to TRBD2. Germline CDR1 is SEHNR and CDR2 is FQNEAQ (reference sequence). V gave up 5 bases and J gave up 4 bases; unmatched junction bases: 5. The CDR3 runs 15 residues. The CDR3 region has the DNA TGTGCCAGCAGCCCTTGGACTAGCGGTTACAATGAGCAGTTCTTC. It is translated as CASSPWTSGYNEQFF.

About this clonotype: This may be a read error, as it is one base from a much larger clone. The chain combines TRBV28 with TRBJ1-5, with D uncertain. The CDR3 has 15 amino acids. Germline loops: CDR1 MDHEN, CDR2 SYDVKM. The DNA for the CDR3 is TGTGCCAGCAGACCCACAGAGAATAGCAAGCAGCCCCAGCATTTT. Protein sequence: CASRPTENSKQPQHF.

This clonotype was detected once. The V call is TRBV20-1, the J call TRBJ2-3; D gene unclear. This CDR3 is 13 amino acids long. Germline V gene sequence: CDR1 DFQATT, CDR2 SNEGSKA (reference sequence). The V gene lost 0 bases and the J gene lost 7 bases, with 11 bases spanning the gap. This CDR3 is CSAREEGSYTQYF. For the CDR3, the DNA is TGCAGTGCTAGAGAAGAAGGCTCTTATACGCAGTATTTT.

The rearrangement uses TRBV20-1 and TRBJ2-1; 10 positions match TRBD1. V was clipped by 7 bases and J by 7 bases; unmatched bases: 4. CDR1 DFQATT and CDR2 SNEGSKA come from the germline V gene (reference sequence). The CDR3 covers 12 residues. The CDR3 bases are TGCAGTGGCCCGGGACAGGGGAATGAGCAGTTCTTC. It is translated as CSGPGQGNEQFF.

This clonotype was found many times. The CDR3 here is CASRSGTVNTEAFF. CDR3 bases: TGTGCCAGCAGATCCGGGACGGTGAACACTGAAGCTTTCTTT. V gene TRBV12-3 or TRBV12-4 combines with J gene TRBJ1-1; perhaps TRBD1 as D (5 bases). There are 14 residues in the CDR3. The V end lost 6 bases, the J end lost 0 bases, and 11 bases lay between the germline ends.